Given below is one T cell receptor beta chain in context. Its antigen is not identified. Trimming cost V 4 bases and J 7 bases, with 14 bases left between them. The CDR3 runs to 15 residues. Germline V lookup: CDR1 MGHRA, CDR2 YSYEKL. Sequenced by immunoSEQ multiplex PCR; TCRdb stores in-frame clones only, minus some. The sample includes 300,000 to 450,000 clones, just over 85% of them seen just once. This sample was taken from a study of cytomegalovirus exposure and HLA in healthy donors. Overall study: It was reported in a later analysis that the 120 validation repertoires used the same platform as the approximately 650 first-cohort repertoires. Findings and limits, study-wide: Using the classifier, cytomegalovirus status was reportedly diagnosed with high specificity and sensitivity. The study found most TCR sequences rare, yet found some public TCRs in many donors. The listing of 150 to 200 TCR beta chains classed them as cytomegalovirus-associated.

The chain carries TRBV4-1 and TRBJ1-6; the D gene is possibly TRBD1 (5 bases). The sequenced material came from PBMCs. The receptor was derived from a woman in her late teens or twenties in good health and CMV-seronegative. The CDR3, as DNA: TGCGCCAGCAGCCCCCGGGGGGGTGAGAATTCACCCCTCCACTTT. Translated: CASSPRGGENSPLHF.